This T cell receptor (beta chain) was documented in a study of T cell responses to AZD1222 COVID-19 vaccine. General observations from the study: In all cases, repertoires were sampled only after the peak T cell response.

Here immunoSEQ multiplex PCR was the method, and the copy in TCRdb shows in-frame clones only, minus some. The table shows around 160,000 clones, with 91% occurring only once. Germline V lookup: CDR1 LNHDA, CDR2 SQIVND (reference sequence). V gave up 7 bases and J gave up 5 bases; unmatched junction bases: 9. CDR3 length: 15 residues. Comments on this clone: Its antigen is unknown.

The clonotype comes from an adult who received the AZD1222 COVID-19 vaccine. The input for sequencing was peripheral blood, taken 28 days after the second AZD1222 dose. The V and J genes are TRBV19 and TRBJ2-2; 8 nucleotides match TRBD1. The CDR3 is CASIQGDRGTGELFF. The CDR3 DNA reads TGTGCCAGTATCCAAGGAGACAGGGGAACCGGGGAGCTGTTTTTT.